The 16 T cell receptor beta chains presented below share a single source sample, sequenced in a study of blood T cell repertoires in COVID-19. The method was immunoSEQ multiplex PCR; TCRdb's version includes in-frame clones alone and lacks a portion of them. The sample records about 380,000 clones, about 87% being singletons. Source material: PBMCs or T cells enriched from blood (not recorded which). Receptor source: a man under 40 who had recovered from COVID-19.

The chain has TRBV5-1 and TRBJ2-7; the D is unclear. Trimming left V 2 bases short and J 4 bases short, with 4 bases between. The germline CDR1 and CDR2 sequences are SGHRS and YFSETQ. There are 11 residues in the CDR3. As DNA, the CDR3 is TGCGCCAGCAGCTTTGAGTACGAGCAGTACTTC. Residues: CASSFEYEQYF.

This chain connects TRBV7-9 to TRBJ2-7; D not certain. The germline V gene encodes CDR1 SEHNR and CDR2 FQNEAQ (reference sequence). The CDR3 sequence is 11 residues long. V was clipped by 3 bases and J by 9 bases, with 9 bases between them. The CDR3 here is CASSFDGGQYF. In DNA, the CDR3 is TGTGCCAGCAGCTTTGATGGCGGGCAGTACTTC. Using reference TRBV7-9 and TRBJ2-7 for the parts outside the CDR3, the full variable domain is DTGVSQNPRHKITKRGQNVTFRCDPISEHNRLYWYRQTLGQGPEFLTYFQNEAQLEKSRLLSDRFSAERPKGSFSTLEIQRTEQGDSAMYLCASSFDGGQYFGPGTRLTVT.

This clone turned up a few times. The chain is built from TRBV7-8 and TRBJ1-2; no clear D gene. V was shortened by 0 bases and J by 7 bases, with 9 bases between the two germline ends. Looked up from germline, CDR1 is SGHVS and CDR2 is FQNEAQ. This CDR3 comprises 13 residues. CDR3 protein: CASSLASGFGYTF. CDR3 DNA: TGTGCCAGCAGCTTAGCCTCGGGGTTTGGCTACACCTTC.

The J gene is TRBJ2-3, the V gene TRBV7-3; 7 nucleotides match TRBD2. The CDR3 loop spans 16 amino acids. V was pared by 2 bases and J by 1 base, with 6 bases of the junction left unmatched. Germline V gene lookup returns CDR1 SGHTA and CDR2 FQGTGA. In DNA form, the CDR3 reads TGTGCCAGCAGCTTAGCGGTCGCGGGAGGCACAGATACGCAGTATTTT. Encoded protein: CASSLAVAGGTDTQYF.

V and J are TRBV19 and TRBJ1-5; 8 nucleotides line up with TRBD1. In germline, CDR1 is LNHDA, CDR2 SQIVND (reference sequence). The V segment lost 6 bases and the J segment 6 bases; nucleotides outside the gene matches: 4. The CDR3 spans 13 residues. Here the CDR3 reads CASRGQVIQPQHF. The CDR3 bases are TGTGCCAGTAGGGGACAGGTCATTCAGCCCCAGCATTTT.

The chain combines TRBV10-1 with TRBJ1-6; 8 bases fit TRBD1. Unmatched junction bases numbered 6, after V lost 6 bases and J lost 8 bases. The CDR3 has 14 residues. Germline CDR1 and CDR2: WNHNN and SYGVQD (reference sequence). This CDR3 is CASSKTGVDSPLHF. CDR3 DNA: TGCGCCAGCAGCAAGACAGGGGTCGATTCACCCCTCCACTTT.

This chain connects TRBV12-5 to TRBJ1-1, with D hard to call. V was shortened by 7 bases and J by 8 bases, with 8 bases between the two germline ends. There are 10 residues in the CDR3. CDR1 is LGHNT, CDR2 FRNRAP, per germline. The CDR3 bases are TGTGCTAGTGTCCAGACAGAAGCTTTCTTT. Its translation is CASVQTEAFF. Full variable domain (outside the CDR3, taken from reference TRBV12-5 and TRBJ1-1): DARVTQTPRHKVTEMGQEVTMRCQPILGHNTVFWYRQTMMQGLELLAYFRNRAPLDDSGMPKDRFSAEMPDATLATLKIQPSEPRDSAVYFCASVQTEAFFGQGTRLTVV.

The sample holds one count of this clone. The chain combines TRBV30 with TRBJ1-6; possibly TRBD1 for D (5 bases). Germline V gene lookup returns CDR1 GTSNPN and CDR2 SVGIG (reference sequence). The CDR3 is 11 residues long. Trimming shortened V by 2 bases and J by 10 bases, and 6 bases separated the two germline ends. CDR3 sequence reads: CAWSRGSPLHF. CDR3 DNA: TGTGCCTGGAGTAGGGGATCACCCCTCCACTTT.

This rearrangement joins TRBV25-1 to TRBJ2-7, with D maybe TRBD2 (5 bases). The CDR3 is 17 residues long. Germline assignment: CDR1 MGHDK and CDR2 SYGVNS. Trimming shortened V by 1 base and J by 2 bases, and 18 bases separated the two germline ends. The DNA for the CDR3 is TGTGCCAGCAGTGAATTACAAAGGAGGCGGTCCCCCTACGAGCAGTACTTC. Translated, it gives CASSELQRRRSPYEQYF.

J is TRBJ1-1 and V is TRBV7-9; TRBD1 agrees at 12 bases. This CDR3 is built from 14 residues. Per germline, CDR1 SEHNR and CDR2 FQNEAQ (reference sequence). V shed 6 bases and J 10 bases; nucleotides not matched to a gene: 9. In DNA form, the CDR3 reads TGTGCCAGCAGTCACCGGGACAGGGGGCCTGCAGCTTTCTTT. Encoded protein: CASSHRDRGPAAFF.

The V call is TRBV7-9, the J call TRBJ1-3, with a weak D call TRBD1 (5 bases). Trimming stripped 5 bases from V and 0 bases from J, with 11 bases between. The CDR3 spans 15 residues. Per germline, CDR1 SEHNR and CDR2 FQNEAQ (reference sequence). The CDR3 loop is CASSQTQDSGNTIYF. In DNA form, the CDR3 reads TGTGCCAGCAGCCAGACACAGGACTCTGGAAACACCATATATTTT.

Of note for this clone: Other DNA sequences from this sample encode an identical CDR3 as well. The chain recombines TRBV6-5 with TRBJ1-2; D perhaps matches TRBD1 (5 bases). The CDR3 has 14 amino acids. CDR1 is MNHEY, CDR2 SVGAGI, per germline. V dropped 2 bases and J dropped 2 bases, with 9 bases sitting between them. The CDR3 region is CASSYSSGNYGYTF. CDR3 in DNA: TGTGCCAGCAGTTACAGTTCAGGGAACTATGGCTACACCTTC.

V usage is TRBV3-1 (or the pseudogene TRBV3-2) and J usage is TRBJ2-7; D is possibly TRBD1 (5 bases). CDR1 and CDR2 from the germline V gene are LGHDT and YNNKEL (reference sequence). V was shortened by 3 bases and J by 2 bases, with 8 bases between the two germline ends. This CDR3 comprises 13 residues. In DNA, the CDR3 is TGTGCCAGCAGCCAGGGGCGACCCTACGAGCAGTACTTC. Its protein is CASSQGRPYEQYF.

The chain uses TRBV6-6 and TRBJ1-6, with 8 bases matching TRBD1. Germline-derived CDR1 and CDR2 are MNHNY and SVGAGI (reference sequence). J lost 9 bases, V lost 5 bases, and 12 bases had no gene match. The CDR3 has 16 residues. The CDR3 sequence: CASSRTQGAGGSPLHF. In DNA form, the CDR3 reads TGTGCCAGCAGTCGAACTCAGGGGGCTGGGGGTTCACCCCTCCACTTT.

The chain uses TRBV6-5 and TRBJ1-1; D is possibly TRBD1 (6 bases). Trimming left V 6 bases short and J 1 base short, with 15 bases between. This CDR3 region has 15 residues. Germline loops: CDR1 MNHEY, CDR2 SVGAGI. In nucleotides, the CDR3 is TGTGCCAGCAGAAACTCGGGACACTCGAACACTGAAGCTTTCTTT. Its translation: CASRNSGHSNTEAFF.

This chain uses TRBV10-1 with TRBJ2-5, with TRBD2 matching 11 bases. This CDR3 contains 17 residues. Trimming took 9 bases from V and 1 from J; bases not matched to a gene: 13. In germline, CDR1 is WNHNN, CDR2 SYGVQD (reference sequence). CDR3 sequence (DNA): TGCGCCAGGGGGTCACTAGCGGGAGAACGTTGCCAAGAGACCCAGTACTTC. It encodes CARGSLAGERCQETQYF.